This T cell receptor (beta chain) was profiled in a study of blood T cell repertoires in COVID-19. The CDR3 runs to 13 residues. The V gene lost 0 bases and the J gene lost 14 bases, with 16 bases spanning the gap. Germline V gene data show CDR1 as SGHRS and CDR2 as YFSETQ. Using immunoSEQ multiplex PCR, the repertoire was profiled, and TCRdb retains in-frame clones only, with some absent. The data contain more than 50,000 clones, about 90% of them seen just once; the ten biggest clones take up less than 15%. The chain uses TRBV5-1 and TRBJ2-3; D is undetermined. The receptor was derived from a man in his 60s with active COVID-19. Sequencing used peripheral blood. The CDR3 nucleotides read TGCGCCAGCAGCTTGGACGGCTCCCCGACAATGTATTTT. Its translation: CASSLDGSPTMYF.